This TCR beta chain was sequenced for a study of blood T cells in healthy people across ages. Study observations and caveats: Per million T cells, the diversity of TCR beta decreased roughly linearly as age advanced.

About this clonotype itself: Its target is not known.

CDR1 is KGHDR, CDR2 SFDVKD, per germline. The V gene end was trimmed by 5 bases and the J gene end by 0 bases; junction bases not matched to a gene: 8. This CDR3 is built from 18 residues. Together with a sample-barcoded 5' primer, a J-beta primer mix was included in a second PCR lasting about 6 to 12 cycles. TCRdb re-derived calls from the 5' RACE reads in MiXCR, one entry per CDR3 protein. Here the sample spans hundreds of thousands of distinct CDR3 sequences, around 28% being singletons. Sequencing used blood. The receptor comes from an elderly woman in good health. This chain links TRBV24-1 with TRBJ2-2, with TRBD1 matching over 10 bases. Here the CDR3 reads CATSGPGTGASNTGELFF. The CDR3 DNA is TGTGCCACCAGTGGCCCCGGGACAGGGGCTTCGAACACCGGGGAGCTGTTTTTT.